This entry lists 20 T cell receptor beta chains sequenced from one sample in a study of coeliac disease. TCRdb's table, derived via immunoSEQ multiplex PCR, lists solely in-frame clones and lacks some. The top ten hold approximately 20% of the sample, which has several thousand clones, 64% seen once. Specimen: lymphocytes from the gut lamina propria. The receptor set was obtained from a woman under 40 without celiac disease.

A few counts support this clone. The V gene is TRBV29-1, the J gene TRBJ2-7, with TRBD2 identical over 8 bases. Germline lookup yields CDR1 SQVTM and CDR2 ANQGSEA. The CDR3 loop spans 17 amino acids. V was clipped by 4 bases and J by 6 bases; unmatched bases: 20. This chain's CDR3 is CSVGTMDHPGGVCEQYF. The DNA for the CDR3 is TGCAGCGTTGGGACCATGGATCACCCGGGGGGGGTGTGCGAGCAGTACTTC.

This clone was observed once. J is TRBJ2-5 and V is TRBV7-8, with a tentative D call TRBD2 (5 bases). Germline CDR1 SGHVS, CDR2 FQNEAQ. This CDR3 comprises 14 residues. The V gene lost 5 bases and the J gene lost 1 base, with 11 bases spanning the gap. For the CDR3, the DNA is TGTGCCAGCAGCCGCGCGGGTCCCCAAGAGACCCAGTACTTC. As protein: CASSRAGPQETQYF.

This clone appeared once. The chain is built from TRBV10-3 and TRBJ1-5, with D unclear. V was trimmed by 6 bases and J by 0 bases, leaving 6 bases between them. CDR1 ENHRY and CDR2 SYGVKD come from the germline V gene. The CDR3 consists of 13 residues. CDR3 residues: CAISSDSNQPQHF. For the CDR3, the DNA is TGTGCCATCAGCAGCGATAGCAATCAGCCCCAGCATTTT.

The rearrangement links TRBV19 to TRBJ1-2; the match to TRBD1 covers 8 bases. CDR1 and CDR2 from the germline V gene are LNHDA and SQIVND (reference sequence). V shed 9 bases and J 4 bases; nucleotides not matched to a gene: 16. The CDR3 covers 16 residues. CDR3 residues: CASWDRKQPSSYGYTF. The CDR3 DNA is TGTGCCAGCTGGGACAGGAAACAACCTTCTTCCTATGGCTACACCTTC. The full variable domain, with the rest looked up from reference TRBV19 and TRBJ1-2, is DGGITQSPKYLFRKEGQNVTLSCEQNLNHDAMYWYRQDPGQGLRLIYYSQIVNDFQKGDIAEGYSVSREKKESFPLTVTSAQKNPTAFYLCASWDRKQPSSYGYTFGSGTRLTVV.

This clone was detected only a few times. The CDR3 region has the DNA TGTGCCAGCCGGGGGGCGGGGACGCAGTATTTT. Its protein is CASRGAGTQYF. The rearrangement joins TRBV27 to TRBJ2-3; weak D call: TRBD2 (7 bases). CDR1 is MNHEY, CDR2 SMNVEV, per germline (reference sequence). The CDR3 spans 11 residues. Trimming removed 8 bases at V and 9 bases at J, with 12 bases between.

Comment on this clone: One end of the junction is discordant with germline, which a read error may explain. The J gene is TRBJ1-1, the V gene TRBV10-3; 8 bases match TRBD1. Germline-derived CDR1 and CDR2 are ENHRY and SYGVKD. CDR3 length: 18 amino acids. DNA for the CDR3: TGTGCCATCAGTGAGTCCCGGACAGGGAATCCTCTGAAAACTGAAGCTTTCTTT. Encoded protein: CAISESRTGNPLKTEAFF.

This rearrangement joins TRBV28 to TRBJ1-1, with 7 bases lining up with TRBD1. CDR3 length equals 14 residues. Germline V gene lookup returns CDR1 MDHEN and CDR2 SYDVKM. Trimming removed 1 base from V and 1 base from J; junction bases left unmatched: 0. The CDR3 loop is CASSLSGGNTEAFF. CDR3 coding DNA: TGTGCCAGCAGTTTATCAGGGGGGAACACTGAAGCTTTCTTT.

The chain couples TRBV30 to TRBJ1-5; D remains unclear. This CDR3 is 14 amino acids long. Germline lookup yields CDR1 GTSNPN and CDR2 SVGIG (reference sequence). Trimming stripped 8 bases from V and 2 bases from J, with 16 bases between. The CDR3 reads CARLGLGGNQPQHF. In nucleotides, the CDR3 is TGTGCCAGACTCGGACTCGGGGGCAATCAGCCCCAGCATTTT.

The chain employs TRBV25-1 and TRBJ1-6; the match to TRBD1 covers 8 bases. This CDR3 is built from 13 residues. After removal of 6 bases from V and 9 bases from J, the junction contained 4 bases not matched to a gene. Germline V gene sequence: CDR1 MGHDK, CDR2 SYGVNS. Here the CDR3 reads CASRDRVTSPLHF. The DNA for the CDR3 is TGTGCCAGCAGGGACAGGGTCACTTCACCCCTCCACTTT.

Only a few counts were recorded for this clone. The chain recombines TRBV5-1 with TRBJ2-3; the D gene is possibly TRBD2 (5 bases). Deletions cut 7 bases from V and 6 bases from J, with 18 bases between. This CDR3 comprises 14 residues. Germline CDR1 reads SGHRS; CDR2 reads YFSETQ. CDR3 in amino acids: CASFVGTGGDTQYF. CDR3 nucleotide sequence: TGCGCCAGCTTCGTGGGAACCGGCGGGGATACGCAGTATTTT.

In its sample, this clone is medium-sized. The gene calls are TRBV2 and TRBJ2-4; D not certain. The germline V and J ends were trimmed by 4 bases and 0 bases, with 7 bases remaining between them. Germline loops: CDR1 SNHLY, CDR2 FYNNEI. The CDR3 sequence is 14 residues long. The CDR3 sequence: CASSAPPAKNIQYF. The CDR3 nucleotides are TGTGCCAGCAGTGCCCCTCCAGCCAAAAACATTCAGTACTTC.

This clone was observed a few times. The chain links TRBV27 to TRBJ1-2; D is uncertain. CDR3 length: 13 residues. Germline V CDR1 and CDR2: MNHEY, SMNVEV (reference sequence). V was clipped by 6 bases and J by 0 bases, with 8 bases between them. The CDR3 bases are TGTGCCAGCAGCCCCTTAGCTAACTATGGCTACACCTTC. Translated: CASSPLANYGYTF.

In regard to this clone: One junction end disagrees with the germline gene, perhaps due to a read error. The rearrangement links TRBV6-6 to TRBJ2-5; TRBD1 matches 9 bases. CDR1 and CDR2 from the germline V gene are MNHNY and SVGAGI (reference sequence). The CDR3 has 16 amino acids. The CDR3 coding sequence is TGTGCCAGCAGAAACAGGGGGCTAGGGTACCAAGAGGCCCAGTACTTC. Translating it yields CASRNRGLGYQEAQYF.

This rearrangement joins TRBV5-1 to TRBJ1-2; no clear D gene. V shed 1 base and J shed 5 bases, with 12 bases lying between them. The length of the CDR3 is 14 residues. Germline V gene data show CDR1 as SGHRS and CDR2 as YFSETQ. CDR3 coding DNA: TGCGCCAGCAGCTTGTTAGGGAGTTATTATGGCTACACCTTC. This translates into CASSLLGSYYGYTF. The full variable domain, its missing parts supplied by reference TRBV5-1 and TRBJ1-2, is KAGVTQTPRYLIKTRGQQVTLSCSPISGHRSVSWYQQTPGQGLQFLFEYFSETQRNKGNFPGRFSGRQFSNSRSEMNVSTLELGDSALYLCASSLLGSYYGYTFGSGTRLTVV.

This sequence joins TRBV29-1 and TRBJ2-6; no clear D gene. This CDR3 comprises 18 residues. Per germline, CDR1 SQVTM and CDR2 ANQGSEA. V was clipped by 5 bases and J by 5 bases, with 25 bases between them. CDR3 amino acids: CSVPFLLSIQSRANVLTF. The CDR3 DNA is TGCAGCGTTCCCTTCTTACTTAGCATACAAAGTCGGGCCAACGTCCTGACTTTC.

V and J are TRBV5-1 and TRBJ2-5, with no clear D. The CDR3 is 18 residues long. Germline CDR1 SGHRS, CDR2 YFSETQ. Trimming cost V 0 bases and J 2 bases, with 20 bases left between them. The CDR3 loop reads CASSLAPDSRRKQETQYF. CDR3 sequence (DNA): TGCGCCAGCAGCTTGGCCCCCGATTCCCGCAGGAAGCAAGAGACCCAGTACTTC.

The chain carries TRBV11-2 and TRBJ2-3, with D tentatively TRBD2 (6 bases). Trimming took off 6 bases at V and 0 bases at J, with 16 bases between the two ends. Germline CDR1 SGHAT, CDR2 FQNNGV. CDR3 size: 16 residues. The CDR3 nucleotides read TGTGCCAGCAGGGCCATCCGCGGGGCTAGCACAGATACGCAGTATTTT. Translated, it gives CASRAIRGASTDTQYF.

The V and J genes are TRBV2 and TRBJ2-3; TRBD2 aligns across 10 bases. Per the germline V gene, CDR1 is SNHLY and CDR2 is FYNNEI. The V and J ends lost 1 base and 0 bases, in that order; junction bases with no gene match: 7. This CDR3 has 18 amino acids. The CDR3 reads CASSEESGGAPSTDTQYF. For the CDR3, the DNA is TGTGCCAGCAGTGAAGAGAGCGGGGGGGCTCCTAGCACAGATACGCAGTATTTT.

CDR3 loop: CASSPGQGFEKLFF. The DNA of the CDR3 is TGTGCCAGCTCACCGGGACAGGGTTTTGAAAAACTGTTTTTT. The rearrangement uses TRBV18 and TRBJ1-4; TRBD1 matches 9 bases. This CDR3 has 14 amino acids. Trimming removed 3 bases from V and 7 bases from J; junction bases left unmatched: 3. CDR1 is KGHSH, CDR2 LQKENI, per germline. The full variable domain, its missing parts supplied by reference TRBV18 and TRBJ1-4, is NAGVMQNPRHLVRRRGQEARLRCSPMKGHSHVYWYRQLPEEGLKFMVYLQKENIIDESGMPKERFSAEFPKEGPSILRIQQVVRGDSAAYFCASSPGQGFEKLFFGSGTQLSVL.

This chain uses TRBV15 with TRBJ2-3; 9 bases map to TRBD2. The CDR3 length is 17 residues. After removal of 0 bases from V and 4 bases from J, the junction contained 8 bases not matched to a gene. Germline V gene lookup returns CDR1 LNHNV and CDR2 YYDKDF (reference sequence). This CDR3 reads CATSREGRGGVPDTQYF. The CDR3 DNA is TGTGCCACCAGCAGAGAAGGGCGGGGGGGCGTCCCAGATACGCAGTATTTT.